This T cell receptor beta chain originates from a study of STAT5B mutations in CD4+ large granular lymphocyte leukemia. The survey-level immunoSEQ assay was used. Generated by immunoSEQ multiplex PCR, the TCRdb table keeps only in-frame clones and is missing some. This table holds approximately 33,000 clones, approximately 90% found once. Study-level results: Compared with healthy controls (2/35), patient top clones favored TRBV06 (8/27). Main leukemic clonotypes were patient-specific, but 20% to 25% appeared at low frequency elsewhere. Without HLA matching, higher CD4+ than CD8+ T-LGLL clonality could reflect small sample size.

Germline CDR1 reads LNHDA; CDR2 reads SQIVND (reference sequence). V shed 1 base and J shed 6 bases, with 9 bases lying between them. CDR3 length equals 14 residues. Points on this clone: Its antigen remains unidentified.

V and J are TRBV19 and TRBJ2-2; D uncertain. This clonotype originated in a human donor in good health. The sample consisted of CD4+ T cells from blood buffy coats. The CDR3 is CASSIGSIPGELFF. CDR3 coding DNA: TGTGCCAGTAGTATAGGGTCGATTCCCGGGGAGCTGTTTTTT.